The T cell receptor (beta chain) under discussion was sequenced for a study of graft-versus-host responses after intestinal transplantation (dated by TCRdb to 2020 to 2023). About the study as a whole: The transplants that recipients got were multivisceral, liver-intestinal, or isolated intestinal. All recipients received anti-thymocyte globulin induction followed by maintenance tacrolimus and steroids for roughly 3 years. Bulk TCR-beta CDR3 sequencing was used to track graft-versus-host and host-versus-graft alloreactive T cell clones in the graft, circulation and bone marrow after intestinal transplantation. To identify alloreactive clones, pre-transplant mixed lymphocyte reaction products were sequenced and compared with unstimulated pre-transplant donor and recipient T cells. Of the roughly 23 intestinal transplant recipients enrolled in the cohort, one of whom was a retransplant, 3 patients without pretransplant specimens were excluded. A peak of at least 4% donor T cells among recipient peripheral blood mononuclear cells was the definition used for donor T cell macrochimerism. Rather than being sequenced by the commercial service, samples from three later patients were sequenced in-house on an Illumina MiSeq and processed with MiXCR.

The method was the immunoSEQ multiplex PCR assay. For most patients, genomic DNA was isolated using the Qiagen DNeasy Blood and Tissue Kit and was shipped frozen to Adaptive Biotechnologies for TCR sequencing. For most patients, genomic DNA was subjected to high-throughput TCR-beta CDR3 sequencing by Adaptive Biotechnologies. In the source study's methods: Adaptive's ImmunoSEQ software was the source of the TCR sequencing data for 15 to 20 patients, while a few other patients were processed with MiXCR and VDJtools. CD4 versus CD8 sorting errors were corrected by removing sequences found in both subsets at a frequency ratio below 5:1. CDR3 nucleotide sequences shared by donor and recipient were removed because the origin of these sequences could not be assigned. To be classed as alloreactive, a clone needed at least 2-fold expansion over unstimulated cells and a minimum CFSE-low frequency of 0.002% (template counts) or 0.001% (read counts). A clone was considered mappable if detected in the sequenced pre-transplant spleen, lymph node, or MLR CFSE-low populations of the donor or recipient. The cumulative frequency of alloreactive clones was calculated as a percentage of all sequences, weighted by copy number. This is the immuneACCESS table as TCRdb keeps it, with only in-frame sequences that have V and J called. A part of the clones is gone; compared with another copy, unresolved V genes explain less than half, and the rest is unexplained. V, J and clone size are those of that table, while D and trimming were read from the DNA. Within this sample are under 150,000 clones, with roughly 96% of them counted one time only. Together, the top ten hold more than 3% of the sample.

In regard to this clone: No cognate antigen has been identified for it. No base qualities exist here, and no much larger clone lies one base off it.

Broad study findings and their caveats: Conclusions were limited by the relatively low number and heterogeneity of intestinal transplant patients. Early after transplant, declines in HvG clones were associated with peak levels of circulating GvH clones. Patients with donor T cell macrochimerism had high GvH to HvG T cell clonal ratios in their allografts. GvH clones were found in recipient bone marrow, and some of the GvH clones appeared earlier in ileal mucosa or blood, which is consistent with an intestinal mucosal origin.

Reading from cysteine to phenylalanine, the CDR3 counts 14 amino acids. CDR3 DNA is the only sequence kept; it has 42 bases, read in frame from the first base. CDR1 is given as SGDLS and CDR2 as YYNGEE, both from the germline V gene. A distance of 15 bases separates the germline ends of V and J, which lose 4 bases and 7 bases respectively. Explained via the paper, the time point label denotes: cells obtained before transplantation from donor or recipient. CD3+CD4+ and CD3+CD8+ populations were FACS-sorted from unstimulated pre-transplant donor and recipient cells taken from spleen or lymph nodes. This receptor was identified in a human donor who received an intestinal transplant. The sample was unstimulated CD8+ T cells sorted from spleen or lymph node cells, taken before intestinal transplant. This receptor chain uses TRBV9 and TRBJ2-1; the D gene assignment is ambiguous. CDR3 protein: CASSMEPWANEQFF. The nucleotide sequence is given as TGTGCCAGCAGCATGGAACCCTGGGCGAATGAGCAGTTCTTC.